This T cell receptor (beta chain) was retrieved from a study of blood T cell repertoires in COVID-19. Generated by immunoSEQ multiplex PCR, the TCRdb table keeps only in-frame clones and is missing some. The sample has around 75,000 clones, about nine tenths seen once; the top ten hold around 2.6%. Trimming pared 5 bases from V and 4 bases from J, leaving 11 bases between. There are 13 residues in the CDR3. The V gene's germline CDR1 is SGHAT and CDR2 FQNNGV. Sequenced: peripheral blood. The receptor was isolated from a human donor in a cohort sampled during active COVID-19. The gene calls are TRBV11-2 and TRBJ1-1; D is unclear. For the CDR3, the DNA is TGTGCCAGCAGCCCTGGTGGCCCCACTGAAGCTTTCTTT. Its translation is CASSPGGPTEAFF. Full variable domain (outside the CDR3, taken from reference TRBV11-2 and TRBJ1-1): EAGVAQSPRYKIIEKRQSVAFWCNPISGHATLYWYQQILGQGPKLLIQFQNNGVVDDSQLPKDRFSAERLKGVDSTLKIQPAKLEDSAVYLCASSPGGPTEAFFGQGTRLTVV.